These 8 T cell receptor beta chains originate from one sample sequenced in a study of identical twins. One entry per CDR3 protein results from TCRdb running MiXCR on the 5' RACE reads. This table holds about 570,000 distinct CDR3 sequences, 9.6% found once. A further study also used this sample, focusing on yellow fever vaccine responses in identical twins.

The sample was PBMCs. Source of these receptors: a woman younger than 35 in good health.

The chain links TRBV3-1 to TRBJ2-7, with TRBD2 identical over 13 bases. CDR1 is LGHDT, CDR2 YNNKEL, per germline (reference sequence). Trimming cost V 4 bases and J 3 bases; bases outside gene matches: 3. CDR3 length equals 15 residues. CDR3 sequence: CASSRGLAGDYEQYF. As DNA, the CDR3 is TGTGCCAGCAGCCGCGGACTAGCGGGGGACTACGAGCAGTACTTC.

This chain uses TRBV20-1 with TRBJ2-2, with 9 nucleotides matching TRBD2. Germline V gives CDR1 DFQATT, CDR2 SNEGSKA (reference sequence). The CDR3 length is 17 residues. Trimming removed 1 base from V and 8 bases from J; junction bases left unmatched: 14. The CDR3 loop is CSARVTGSGGRMGELFF. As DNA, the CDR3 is TGCAGTGCTAGAGTGACCGGGAGCGGGGGGCGTATGGGGGAGCTGTTTTTT.

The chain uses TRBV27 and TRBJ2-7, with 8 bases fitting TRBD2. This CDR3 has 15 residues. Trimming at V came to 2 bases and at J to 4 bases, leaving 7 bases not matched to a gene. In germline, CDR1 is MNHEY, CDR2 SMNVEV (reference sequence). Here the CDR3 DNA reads TGTGCCAGCAGTTTAGGGTCTAGCGGGCTTTACGAGCAGTACTTC. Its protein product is CASSLGSSGLYEQYF.

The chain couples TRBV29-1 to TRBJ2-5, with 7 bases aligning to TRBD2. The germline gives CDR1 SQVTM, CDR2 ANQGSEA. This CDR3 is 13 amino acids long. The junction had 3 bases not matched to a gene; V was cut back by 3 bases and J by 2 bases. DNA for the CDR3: TGCAGCGTTGATCCTAGCGGACAAGAGACCCAGTACTTC. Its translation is CSVDPSGQETQYF.

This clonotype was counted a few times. CDR3 in amino acids: CSAGRLAETQYF. The CDR3 DNA follows: TGCAGTGCAGGGCGACTCGCGGAGACCCAGTACTTC. The rearrangement joins TRBV20-1 to TRBJ2-5; no reliable D call. The V gene's germline CDR1 is DFQATT and CDR2 SNEGSKA (reference sequence). CDR3 length: 12 residues. Trimming left V 6 bases short and J 5 bases short, with 13 bases between.

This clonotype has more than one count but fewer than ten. This chain's CDR3 is CSVGGGSNYGYTF. The DNA of the CDR3 is TGCAGCGTGGGGGGTGGGAGCAACTATGGCTACACCTTC. This chain links TRBV29-1 with TRBJ1-2, with D possibly being TRBD1 (5 bases). Germline V gives CDR1 SQVTM, CDR2 ANQGSEA. This CDR3 has 13 residues. Trimming removed 6 bases at V and 2 bases at J, with 13 bases between.

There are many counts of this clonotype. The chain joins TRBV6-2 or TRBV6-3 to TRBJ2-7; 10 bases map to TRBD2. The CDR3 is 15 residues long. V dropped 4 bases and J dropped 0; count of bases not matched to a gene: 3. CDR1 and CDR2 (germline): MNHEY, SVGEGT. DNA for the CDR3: TGTGCCAGCAGTTTAACTAGCGGGACCTCCTACGAGCAGTACTTC. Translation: CASSLTSGTSYEQYF.

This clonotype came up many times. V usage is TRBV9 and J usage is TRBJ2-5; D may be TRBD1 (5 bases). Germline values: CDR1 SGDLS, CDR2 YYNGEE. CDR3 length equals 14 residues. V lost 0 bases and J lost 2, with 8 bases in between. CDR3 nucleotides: TGTGCCAGCAGCGTAGTTCCAGGGCAAGAGACCCAGTACTTC. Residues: CASSVVPGQETQYF.